The rows below give T cell receptor beta chains drawn from one sample of a study of blood T cell repertoires in COVID-19. Using immunoSEQ multiplex PCR, the repertoire was profiled, and TCRdb retains in-frame clones only, with some absent. The sample contains roughly 390,000 clones, 70% to 90% of which appear only once. What was sequenced was peripheral blood. These receptors were collected from a woman aged 25 to 39 with COVID-19, enrolled during active disease. The CDR3 runs from the conserved cysteine through the conserved F or W. The D gene is left open where the match is weak. Clone size is given for some rows only: seen once, a few or many times, or a class if the clone is expanded.

size	V	J	D	CDR3	DNA
once	TRBV5-4	TRBJ1-1	-	CASSPRGTEAFF	TGTGCCAGCAGCCCTAGGGGGACTGAAGCTTTCTTT
-	TRBV9	TRBJ1-5	-	CASSVDSGNQPQHF	TGTGCCAGCAGCGTGGACTCGGGCAATCAGCCCCAGCATTTT
once	TRBV14	TRBJ2-2	-	CASSQVAGETGELFF	TGTGCCAGCAGCCAAGTTGCAGGGGAGACCGGGGAGCTGTTTTTT
-	TRBV7-2	TRBJ2-5	TRBD1	CASSLLQGAGGETQYF	TGTGCCAGCAGCTTACTACAGGGGGCCGGGGGGGAGACCCAGTACTTC
-	TRBV4-2	TRBJ2-3	-	CASSQWGGTDTQYF	TGTGCCAGCAGCCAATGGGGAGGAACAGATACGCAGTATTTT
-	TRBV10-2	TRBJ2-7	-	CASTPQPLYEQYF	TGCGCCAGCACCCCACAGCCTCTCTACGAGCAGTACTTC
-	TRBV3-1/TRBV3-2	TRBJ2-5	TRBD2	CASSGLAGGLETQYF	TGTGCCAGCAGCGGACTAGCGGGAGGGCTAGAGACCCAGTACTTC
-	TRBV15	TRBJ2-5	TRBD2	CATSREQGPAGGQETQYF	TGTGCCACCAGCAGAGAACAGGGACCAGCGGGGGGCCAAGAGACCCAGTACTTC
-	TRBV4-3	TRBJ2-7	-	CASSQDRGNYEQYF	TGCGCCAGCAGCCAAGATCGCGGGAACTACGAGCAGTACTTC
-	TRBV7-2	TRBJ2-2	TRBD1	CASSPDGTANTGELFF	TGTGCCAGCAGCCCCGATGGGACAGCTAACACCGGGGAGCTGTTTTTT
-	TRBV19	TRBJ1-2	TRBD1	CASIGTAYTNYGYTF	TGTGCCAGTATCGGGACAGCTTATACTAACTATGGCTACACCTTC
-	TRBV5-1	TRBJ1-2	TRBD1	CASRLDRVGLGYTF	TGCGCCAGCAGGCTGGACAGGGTCGGTTTAGGCTACACCTTC
once	TRBV2	TRBJ2-2	TRBD2	CASSLTSGNGGELFF	TGTGCCAGCAGCTTGACTAGCGGGAATGGCGGGGAGCTGTTTTTT
-	TRBV21-1	TRBJ1-5	-	CASSKWGPGHSNQPQHF	TGTGCCAGCAGCAAATGGGGGCCGGGACATTCTAATCAGCCCCAGCATTTT
few	TRBV5-1	TRBJ1-1	-	CASSRTTGFTEAFF	TGCGCCAGCAGCCGCACCACAGGGTTTACTGAAGCTTTCTTT
-	TRBV24-1	TRBJ2-5	-	CATSGSGETQYF	TGTGCCACCAGTGGTAGTGGAGAGACCCAGTACTTC
-	TRBV7-9	TRBJ1-1	-	CASSSAGGTMNTEAFF	TGTGCCAGCAGCTCGGCAGGTGGCACCATGAACACTGAAGCTTTCTTT
-	TRBV4-3	TRBJ2-4	-	CASSHLASSKNIQYF	TGCGCCAGCAGCCACCTCGCTAGCTCCAAAAACATTCAGTACTTC
-	TRBV12-3/TRBV12-4	TRBJ1-1	-	CASSRTDRGAFF	TGTGCCAGCAGCCGGACTGACCGGGGAGCTTTCTTT
-	TRBV5-5	TRBJ1-5	-	CASSLEAGQPQHF	TGTGCCAGCAGCTTGGAGGCAGGTCAGCCCCAGCATTTT
-	TRBV11-3	TRBJ2-2	-	CASSLYEENTGELFF	TGTGCCAGCAGCTTATACGAGGAGAACACCGGGGAGCTGTTTTTT
-	TRBV11-3	TRBJ2-1	TRBD2	CASSRSGSQAEGQFF	TGTGCCAGCAGCCGTAGCGGGAGCCAGGCCGAGGGACAGTTCTTC